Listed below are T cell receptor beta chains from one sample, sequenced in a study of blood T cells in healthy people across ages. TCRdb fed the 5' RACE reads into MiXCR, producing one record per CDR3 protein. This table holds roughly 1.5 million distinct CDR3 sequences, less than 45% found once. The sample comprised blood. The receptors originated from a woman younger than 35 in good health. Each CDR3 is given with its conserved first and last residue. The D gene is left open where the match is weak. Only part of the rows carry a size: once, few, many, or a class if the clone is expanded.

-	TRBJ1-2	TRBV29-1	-	CSVDPGVISNYGHTF	TGCAGCGTTGACCCGGGGGTCATTTCTAACTATGGCCACACCTTC
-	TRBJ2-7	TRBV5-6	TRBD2	CASSLMRLAGYEQYF	TGTGCCAGCAGCTTGATGCGTCTAGCGGGTTACGAGCAGTACTTC
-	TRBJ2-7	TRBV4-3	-	CASSQAPTGPSYEQYF	TGCGCCAGCAGCCAGGCTCCGACAGGACCTTCCTACGAGCAGTACTTC
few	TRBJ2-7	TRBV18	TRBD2	CASSRGLAGRLPYEQYF	TGTGCCAGCTCACGTGGACTAGCGGGGCGATTACCCTACGAGCAGTACTTC
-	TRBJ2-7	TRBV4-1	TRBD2	CASSQIAGGPNEQYF	TGCGCCAGCAGCCAAATAGCGGGGGGGCCTAATGAGCAGTACTTC
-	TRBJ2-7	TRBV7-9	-	CASSLAVWGEQYF	TGTGCCAGCAGCTTAGCGGTATGGGGCGAGCAGTACTTC
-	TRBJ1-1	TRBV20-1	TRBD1	CSARGTGMNTEAFF	TGCAGTGCTAGAGGGACAGGGATGAACACTGAAGCTTTCTTT
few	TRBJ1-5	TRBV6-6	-	CATYDRFNQPQHF	TGTGCCACCTATGACAGGTTCAATCAGCCCCAGCATTTT
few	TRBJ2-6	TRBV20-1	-	CSAYQGASGANVLTF	TGCAGTGCTTATCAGGGAGCCTCTGGGGCCAACGTCCTGACTTTC
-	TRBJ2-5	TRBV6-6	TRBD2	CASRDPSGGAETQYF	TGTGCCAGCAGAGATCCTAGCGGGGGGGCGGAGACCCAGTACTTC